This T cell receptor (beta chain) was obtained from a study of control samples from healthy donors and cancer patients. Germline V gene lookup returns CDR1 SGHNT and CDR2 YYREEE (reference sequence). Trimming removed 6 bases from V and 4 bases from J, with 16 bases in between. The CDR3 spans 15 residues. Method: immunoSEQ multiplex PCR; TCRdb's copy keeps in-frame clones and lacks some. The repertoire holds 130,000 to 150,000 clones, about nine tenths seen once, with just under 5% in the top ten. The chain is built from TRBV5-4 and TRBJ1-4, with D possibly matching TRBD1 (6 bases). The receptor was derived from a man aged 25 to 45 in good health. Sequencing was done on a sample of blood. The CDR3 loop is CASTPDGGGNEKLFF. The CDR3 DNA sequence: TGTGCCAGCACTCCCGACGGGGGCGGTAATGAAAAACTGTTTTTT.